These 2 T cell receptor beta chains were all obtained from the same sample, sequenced in a study of blood T cell repertoires in COVID-19. TCRdb keeps only in-frame clones here, not all; method: immunoSEQ multiplex PCR. This sample yields around 300,000 clones, of which 83% are seen a single time; over 8.5% belongs to the top ten. Source material: peripheral blood. These receptors were taken from a woman in her forties or fifties who had recovered from COVID-19.

This clone was observed once. The chain joins TRBV19 to TRBJ2-5; 15 bases align to TRBD2. This CDR3 comprises 17 residues. CDR1 is LNHDA and CDR2 is SQIVND in the germline V gene (reference sequence). V shed 6 bases and J 5 bases; nucleotides not matched to a gene: 10. CDR3 in amino acids: CASRPTGTSGGRETQYF. CDR3 in DNA: TGTGCCAGTAGGCCTACCGGGACTAGCGGGGGGAGGGAGACCCAGTACTTC. Filled out from reference TRBV19 and TRBJ2-5, the complete variable domain reads DGGITQSPKYLFRKEGQNVTLSCEQNLNHDAMYWYRQDPGQGLRLIYYSQIVNDFQKGDIAEGYSVSREKKESFPLTVTSAQKNPTAFYLCASRPTGTSGGRETQYFGPGTRLLVL.

V and J are TRBV10-3 and TRBJ2-1; 7 bases match TRBD1. The germline V gene has CDR1 ENHRY and CDR2 SYGVKD. The CDR3 contains 15 residues. After removal of 6 bases from V and 9 bases from J, the junction contained 14 bases not matched to a gene. The CDR3 reads CAISTGTEGTSEQFF. CDR3 DNA: TGTGCCATCAGCACAGGGACAGAGGGCACGAGTGAGCAGTTCTTC.